The 17 T cell receptor beta chains reported below all come from one sample, sequenced in a study of cytomegalovirus exposure and HLA in healthy donors. Sequencing was performed with immunoSEQ multiplex PCR; in TCRdb, only in-frame clones are kept and a portion is missing. The sample consists of over 200,000 clones, 85% to 90% of them appearing once. Sample: PBMCs. The receptors shown here come from a woman younger than 35 in good health and CMV-seronegative.

The chain carries TRBV7-2 and TRBJ2-4; 8 bases agree with TRBD2. CDR1 and CDR2 (germline): SGHTA, FQGNSA. Trimming took 5 bases from V and 8 from J; bases not matched to a gene: 5. The CDR3 length is 13 residues. The CDR3 reads CASSAGLADIQYF. CDR3 DNA sequence: TGTGCCAGCAGCGCCGGACTAGCAGACATTCAGTACTTC.

The V and J genes are TRBV5-4 and TRBJ1-2, with 8 bases that match TRBD1. The CDR3 sequence is 13 residues long. After removal of 2 bases from V and 4 bases from J, the junction contained 1 base not matched to a gene. The germline V gene has CDR1 SGHNT and CDR2 YYREEE (reference sequence). The DNA of the CDR3 is TGTGCCAGCAGCTTCGACAGGGGCTATGGCTACACCTTC. Translation: CASSFDRGYGYTF.

This chain connects TRBV5-1 to TRBJ1-1, with 8 bases that match TRBD1. The CDR3 covers 16 residues. Germline V gene lookup returns CDR1 SGHRS and CDR2 YFSETQ. Trimming cost V 3 bases and J 0 bases; bases outside gene matches: 7. This chain's CDR3 is CASSYTGGAMNTEAFF. CDR3 in DNA: TGCGCCAGCAGCTATACAGGGGGGGCCATGAACACTGAAGCTTTCTTT.

The chain uses TRBV9 and TRBJ2-7, with 11 bases identical to TRBD1. Trimming cost V 4 bases and J 4 bases; bases outside gene matches: 4. The CDR3 extends over 14 amino acids. Germline assignment: CDR1 SGDLS and CDR2 YYNGEE. The CDR3 DNA is TGTGCCAGCAGCTCAGGACAGGGGGCTTACGAGCAGTACTTC. This codes for CASSSGQGAYEQYF.

The chain has TRBV5-5 and TRBJ1-2, with 8 positions matching TRBD1. This CDR3 comprises 15 residues. Germline trimming cut 4 bases from V and 2 bases from J; bases unmatched to any gene: 7. The germline gives CDR1 SGHKS, CDR2 YYEKEE (reference sequence). The CDR3 DNA reads TGTGCCAGCAGCACCCAGACAGGGGTGAACTATGGCTACACCTTC. Protein product: CASSTQTGVNYGYTF.

The J gene is TRBJ1-1, the V gene TRBV10-3; 11 bases are shared with TRBD1. The CDR3 runs 17 residues. From germline, CDR1 is ENHRY and CDR2 SYGVKD. V was clipped by 2 bases and J by 3 bases; unmatched bases: 8. Written as DNA, the CDR3 is TGTGCCATCAGTGAGCCTGGACAGGGGGCTTTGGACACTGAAGCTTTCTTT. It encodes CAISEPGQGALDTEAFF.

A single count supports this clone. The chain has TRBV5-1 and TRBJ1-1; D is ambiguous. Germline V gene lookup returns CDR1 SGHRS and CDR2 YFSETQ. This CDR3 comprises 14 residues. Trimming removed 2 bases from V and 5 bases from J, with 13 bases in between. The CDR3 DNA reads TGCGCCAGCAGCTTAAAAACAGTGCGTACTGAAGCTTTCTTT. Protein: CASSLKTVRTEAFF. Looking up the rest from reference TRBV5-1 and TRBJ1-1 gives the full variable domain: KAGVTQTPRYLIKTRGQQVTLSCSPISGHRSVSWYQQTPGQGLQFLFEYFSETQRNKGNFPGRFSGRQFSNSRSEMNVSTLELGDSALYLCASSLKTVRTEAFFGQGTRLTVV.

The count of this clone is one. This chain joins TRBV9 and TRBJ2-7; TRBD2 matches at 7 bases. After removal of 0 bases from V and 3 bases from J, the junction contained 6 bases not matched to a gene. There are 15 residues in the CDR3. CDR1 and CDR2 from the germline V gene are SGDLS and YYNGEE. The CDR3 bases are TGTGCCAGCAGCGTAGAGGGGACTAAGGACTACGAGCAGTACTTC. It yields the protein CASSVEGTKDYEQYF.

This clone was found once. This sequence joins TRBV7-8 and TRBJ2-3; possibly TRBD1 for D (6 bases). V lost 4 bases and J lost 2, with 10 bases in between. Germline V gives CDR1 SGHVS, CDR2 FQNEAQ. The CDR3 runs 14 residues. This CDR3 reads CASSSDSSTDTQYF. The CDR3 DNA is TGTGCCAGCAGCTCGGACAGCTCCACAGATACGCAGTATTTT.

V and J are TRBV6-5 and TRBJ2-1; a possible D gene is TRBD2 (5 bases). Germline V gene sequence: CDR1 MNHEY, CDR2 SVGAGI. V was clipped by 0 bases and J by 10 bases, with 13 bases between them. This CDR3 contains 14 residues. The CDR3 spells CASSYSIPGMEQFF. The CDR3 DNA is TGTGCCAGCAGTTACTCTATCCCCGGGATGGAGCAGTTCTTC.

The CDR3 region has the DNA TGTGCCAGCAGCTTAGGACAGGGGTCGCAAGAGACCCAGTACTTC. Its protein is CASSLGQGSQETQYF. V gene TRBV11-3 combines with J gene TRBJ2-5; 8 positions match TRBD1. The CDR3 has 15 amino acids. Germline V lookup: CDR1 SGHNT, CDR2 YENEEA. V lost 1 base and J lost 2; bases outside the gene matches: 3.

CDR3 coding DNA: TGCGCCAGCAGCCAAGTCGTGTCAGTTTACAATGAGCAGTTCTTC. Translated: CASSQVVSVYNEQFF. The chain uses TRBV4-1 and TRBJ2-1; D is undetermined. Trimming took off 1 base at V and 4 bases at J, with 11 bases between the two ends. The CDR3 is 15 amino acids. The V gene's germline CDR1 is MGHRA and CDR2 YSYEKL.

The chain joins TRBV5-4 to TRBJ2-1; TRBD2 is a possible D gene (5 bases). The V gene's germline CDR1 is SGHNT and CDR2 YYREEE (reference sequence). The CDR3 totals 15 residues. V was clipped by 7 bases and J by 4 bases, with 18 bases between them. Here the CDR3 reads CASQALGAVYNEQFF. CDR3 nucleotides: TGTGCCAGCCAAGCTTTGGGAGCTGTATACAATGAGCAGTTCTTC.

This chain joins TRBV6-5 and TRBJ2-3; 9 positions agree with TRBD1. Losses at the gene ends were 5 bases for V and 4 bases for J; bases not matched to a gene: 7. Germline CDR1 is MNHEY and CDR2 is SVGAGI. The CDR3 runs 15 residues. CDR3 nucleotide sequence: TGTGCCAGCAGTACTGGACAGGGGAGCGCAGATACGCAGTATTTT. Protein: CASSTGQGSADTQYF.

The chain couples TRBV4-2 to TRBJ2-7, with TRBD2 as a possible D gene (5 bases). There are 17 residues in the CDR3. The V end lost 0 bases, the J end lost 3 bases, and 18 bases lay between the germline ends. Germline V gives CDR1 LGHNA, CDR2 YNFKEQ. CDR3 loop: CASSQDLSRLGGYEQYF. CDR3 in DNA: TGTGCCAGCAGCCAAGATCTATCTAGGCTAGGAGGCTACGAGCAGTACTTC.

The V and J genes are TRBV9 and TRBJ2-3; D is perhaps TRBD2 (6 bases). Trimming took 4 bases from V and 4 from J, leaving 22 bases between them. This CDR3 is built from 17 residues. The V gene's germline CDR1 is SGDLS and CDR2 YYNGEE. This CDR3 is CASSSTPKAGRPDTQYF. The CDR3, as DNA: TGTGCCAGCAGCTCAACCCCAAAGGCGGGAAGGCCAGATACGCAGTATTTT.

This chain connects TRBV6-5 to TRBJ1-2; no clear D. Germline V lookup: CDR1 MNHEY, CDR2 SVGAGI. V was pared by 6 bases and J by 2 bases, with 10 bases between. CDR3 size: 13 residues. The CDR3 DNA reads as TGTGCCAGCAGCCTGGGGAGAAACTATGGCTACACCTTC. Translation: CASSLGRNYGYTF.